This TCR beta chain derives from a study of blood T cell repertoires in COVID-19 (dated by TCRdb to 2018 to 2020). Background for the entire study: Samples covering the acute and convalescent phases of COVID-19 were provided by collaborators in the United States, Italy and Spain. The repertoires were released in a freely available public database intended as a resource for research on the immune response to SARS-CoV-2. Nearly every sample came with metadata listing a de-identified subject ID, COVID-19 status, age in years and sex. Samples were obtained from the ongoing ImmuneRACE study (first 160 participants) and from approximately 1,200 subjects provided by 6 global collaborators. Where available, HLA class I and class II types were taken from metadata supplied by the sample provider and were not determined by assay-based typing. The material from the prospective study consisted of cDNA or gDNA derived from T cells, B-cell-depleted T cells, or PBMCs. The dataset comprised deeply sampled blood TCRbeta repertoires from subjects exposed to, actively infected with, or recovered from COVID-19. The study at large found these results: How much clinical and demographic metadata was included differed by source and by participant, and the metadata was provided uncurated.

The CDR3 measures 14 amino acids from cysteine to phenylalanine. CDR3 DNA only is kept here, 42 bases in frame from base 1. From the germline V gene (reference sequence), CDR1 is GTSNPN and CDR2 is SVGIG. V lost 4 bases and J lost 7 bases, and the count of bases not matched to a germline gene is 10. The collaborating institutions used their own protocols to collect whole blood in K2EDTA tubes. For TCRbeta analysis, collaborators shipped samples in one of three forms: frozen whole blood, isolated PBMCs, or DNA extracted from either of those sample types. Concerning this clone: This receptor's antigen is unknown. The sample holds no much larger clone one base away, and base qualities are not on file.

TCRbeta CDR3 regions were amplified from genomic DNA using the immunoSEQ Assay, a bias-controlled multiplex PCR. The study's own analysis went as follows. The number of nucleated cells in each sample was estimated by amplification of reference gene primers within the assay. To quantify the absolute abundance of each unique TCRbeta CDR3 rearrangement, sequence reads were collapsed and filtered. Productive Simpson clonality was computed per sample as the square root of Simpson's diversity index over productive rearrangements. TCRdb stores this immuneACCESS table with in-frame sequences only. Part of the clones is absent; in the studies checked, under half of the shortfall reflects unresolved V genes, and no reason is known for the rest. The V and J calls and clone size come from that table; D and trimming were worked out from the DNA. Here the sample has under 75,000 clones; around 82% occur a single time. Clones ranked in the top ten supply 7.2% of the sample.

The TCR comes from a man in his fifties or sixties with acute or convalescent COVID-19. Sequencing input: peripheral blood. The V and J genes are TRBV30 and TRBJ2-7, and 10 junction bases match TRBD2. CDR3 region: CAWKNSGGAWEQYF. The nucleotide sequence is given as TGTGCCTGGAAGAACAGCGGGGGGGCCTGGGAGCAGTACTTC.